Below, 27 T cell receptor beta chains from the same sample are listed, as sequenced in a study of human T cells and chemical hapten exposure. Time point meaning: pre-sensitization, week 0. The sample's treatment: therapeutic diphenylcyclopropenone sensitization with weekly scalp DPC. Each CDR3 protein is one row after TCRdb ran MiXCR on the RACE reads. The sample contains 280,000 or so distinct CDR3 sequences, approximately 7.5% of which appear only once. This material consisted of whole blood, taken in connection with sensitization to the hapten diphenylcyclopropenone (DPC). The receptors originated from a man between 18 and 29 years old with alopecia areata. Some clones in this sample may be carry-over from other donors' samples.

This clonotype was detected a few times. This chain links TRBV7-7 with TRBJ2-5; tentatively, D is TRBD1 (6 bases). The ends were cut back, 1 base at V and 3 bases at J, with 12 bases in the middle. The germline CDR1 and CDR2 sequences are SSHAT and FNYEAQ (reference sequence). The CDR3 runs 15 residues. The CDR3 nucleotides read TGTGCCAGCAGCTTAGGAGGGACAATCGAAGAGACCCAGTACTTC. Translated: CASSLGGTIEETQYF. Filled out from reference TRBV7-7 and TRBJ2-5, the complete variable domain reads GAGVSQSPRYKVTKRGQDVTLRCDPISSHATLYWYQQALGQGPEFLTYFNYEAQPDKSGLPSDRFSAERPEGSISTLTIQRTEQRDSAMYRCASSLGGTIEETQYFGPGTRLLVL.

The rearrangement joins TRBV7-2 to TRBJ2-2; TRBD1 or TRBD2 may be the D gene (6 bases each). This CDR3 has 15 residues. Between the trimmed V and J ends, which lost 3 bases and 0 bases, there was a span of 8 bases. Germline V gene data show CDR1 as SGHTA and CDR2 as FQGNSA. The CDR3 reads CASSFRGPNTGELFF. DNA for the CDR3: TGTGCCAGCAGCTTCCGGGGGCCGAACACCGGGGAGCTGTTTTTT.

This clonotype was counted a few times. J is TRBJ2-5 and V is TRBV6-2 or TRBV6-3; D may be TRBD1 (6 bases). CDR1 and CDR2 from the germline V gene are MNHEY and SVGEGT. CDR3 length equals 12 residues. V lost 7 bases, J lost 4 bases, and 10 bases lay in between. The CDR3 sequence: CASTPGVETQYF. DNA for the CDR3: TGTGCCAGCACGCCAGGGGTAGAGACCCAGTACTTC.

This clonotype has just a few counts. The CDR3 nucleotides are TGCAGTGCTAGAGTGGGACACAATGATCAGCCCCAGCATTTT. Translating it yields CSARVGHNDQPQHF. The rearrangement uses TRBV20-1 and TRBJ1-5; perhaps TRBD1 as D (6 bases). This CDR3 is 14 amino acids long. Germline lookup yields CDR1 DFQATT and CDR2 SNEGSKA (reference sequence). Between the trimmed V and J ends, which lost 1 base and 5 bases, there was a span of 12 bases.

This clonotype was seen only a few times. V gene TRBV29-1 combines with J gene TRBJ2-7, with 11 bases lining up with TRBD1. Germline lookup yields CDR1 SQVTM and CDR2 ANQGSEA. The CDR3 is 12 residues long. Trimming took 6 bases from V and 5 from J; bases not matched to a gene: 3. Here the CDR3 DNA reads TGCAGCGTCGGACAGGGGGCCCACGAGCAGTACTTC. This translates into CSVGQGAHEQYF.

The chain joins TRBV2 to TRBJ2-3; D is possibly TRBD1 or TRBD2 (5 bases each). Trimming cost V 4 bases and J 2 bases, with 13 bases left between them. CDR3 length: 15 residues. Germline values: CDR1 SNHLY, CDR2 FYNNEI. In DNA form, the CDR3 reads TGTGCCAGCAGTGGGAGCGGCAGGGCCACAGATACGCAGTATTTT. Translated, it gives CASSGSGRATDTQYF.

V gene TRBV10-3 combines with J gene TRBJ2-4, with D uncertain. The V end lost 6 bases, the J end lost 0 bases, and 15 bases lay between the germline ends. This CDR3 comprises 16 residues. Germline V gene lookup returns CDR1 ENHRY and CDR2 SYGVKD. DNA of the CDR3: TGTGCCATCAGAGCCGAAGGGAATCGAGCCAAAAACATTCAGTACTTC. Translation gives CAIRAEGNRAKNIQYF.

This clonotype was seen more than once but under ten times. The chain uses TRBV7-9 and TRBJ1-1, with D unclear. The CDR3 is 14 amino acids. Germline assignment: CDR1 SEHNR and CDR2 FQNEAQ (reference sequence). V lost 3 bases and J 6 bases, leaving 14 bases between the germline ends. The CDR3 sequence: CASSFPEPGAEAFF. In DNA form, the CDR3 reads TGTGCCAGCAGCTTTCCAGAGCCCGGGGCTGAAGCTTTCTTT.

This clonotype was seen many times. J is TRBJ2-3 and V is TRBV29-1; either TRBD1 or TRBD2 may supply D (5 bases each). V lost 7 bases, J lost 4 bases, and 18 bases lay in between. Germline CDR1 SQVTM, CDR2 ANQGSEA. The CDR3 runs to 14 residues. This CDR3 reads CSARERDVPDTQYF. The CDR3 nucleotides read TGCAGCGCTCGAGAAAGGGACGTTCCAGATACGCAGTATTTT.

This clonotype has ten or more counts. The chain's CDR3 is CASSQDTGTSYTF. The CDR3 coding sequence is TGCGCCAGCAGCCAAGATACGGGGACAAGCTACACCTTC. V gene TRBV4-3 combines with J gene TRBJ1-2, with D possibly matching TRBD1 (6 bases). This CDR3 region has 13 residues. The V end was cut by 0 bases, the J end by 9 bases, with 11 bases between. Germline CDR1 and CDR2: LGHNA and YSLEER.

This chain links TRBV4-3 with TRBJ1-6; possible D gene TRBD1, 5 bases. CDR1 LGHNA and CDR2 YSLEER come from the germline V gene. CDR3 size: 15 residues. V lost 6 bases and J lost 9, with 18 bases in between. The CDR3 loop reads CASSRVPDKGSPLHF. CDR3 coding DNA: TGCGCCAGCAGTCGGGTCCCGGACAAAGGTTCACCCCTCCACTTT.

This chain joins TRBV4-3 and TRBJ2-1; 7 bases match TRBD2. With V trimmed by 4 bases and J by 0 bases, 3 bases remained unmatched. This CDR3 is built from 15 residues. Germline CDR1 LGHNA, CDR2 YSLEER. The CDR3 region is CASSPTSASYNEQFF. The CDR3 DNA is TGCGCCAGCAGCCCAACTAGCGCCTCCTACAATGAGCAGTTCTTC.

The sample holds a few counts of this clonotype. The chain couples TRBV7-2 to TRBJ1-2, with D perhaps matching TRBD1 (5 bases). CDR3 length: 15 amino acids. CDR1 and CDR2 (germline): SGHTA, FQGNSA. The V end lost 1 base, the J end lost 4 bases, and 13 bases lay between the germline ends. The CDR3 sequence is CASSLGDRYFYGYTF. CDR3 DNA: TGTGCCAGCAGCTTAGGGGACCGATATTTCTATGGCTACACCTTC.

This clonotype occurred a few times. This chain uses TRBV7-9 with TRBJ1-4; D call uncertain. V was cut by 3 bases and J by 1 base, with 9 bases left in between. The CDR3 covers 15 residues. CDR1 and CDR2 from the germline V gene are SEHNR and FQNEAQ (reference sequence). The CDR3 nucleotides are TGTGCCAGCAGCTTTGTTTTACTAACTAATGAAAAACTGTTTTTT. Encoded protein: CASSFVLLTNEKLFF.

The sample holds a few counts of this clonotype. J is TRBJ1-1 and V is TRBV11-2; D may be TRBD1 (5 bases). The CDR3 runs 12 residues. The ends were cut back, 5 bases at V and 9 bases at J, with 13 bases in the middle. In germline, CDR1 is SGHAT, CDR2 FQNNGV. Here the CDR3 reads CASSPGPNKAFF. The CDR3 DNA is TGTGCCAGCAGCCCGGGACCGAACAAAGCTTTCTTT.

This clonotype was seen at least ten times. The gene calls are TRBV2 and TRBJ2-3; D is unresolved. Trimming removed 8 bases from V and 2 bases from J, with 11 bases in between. Per the germline V gene, CDR1 is SNHLY and CDR2 is FYNNEI. This CDR3 has 13 amino acids. The CDR3 is CASAGQATDTQYF. CDR3 DNA sequence: TGTGCCAGCGCAGGCCAGGCCACAGATACGCAGTATTTT.

This clonotype was counted ten times or more. J is TRBJ1-5 and V is TRBV7-9; 7 bases are shared with TRBD1. This CDR3 is built from 16 residues. J was trimmed by 6 bases and V by 1 base; bases with no gene match: 9. Germline loops: CDR1 SEHNR, CDR2 FQNEAQ (reference sequence). The CDR3 coding sequence is TGTGCCAGCAGCTTAGTCGGTGAGGGGGCCGGTCAGCCCCAGCATTTT. It is translated as CASSLVGEGAGQPQHF.

V and J are TRBV10-3 and TRBJ1-4; no reliable D call. This CDR3 has 14 residues. With 5 bases removed from V and 3 bases from J, the gap between germline ends came to 10 bases. From germline, CDR1 is ENHRY and CDR2 SYGVKD. The CDR3 sequence is CAISNPASNEKLFF. The DNA of the CDR3 is TGTGCCATCAGTAACCCGGCTTCTAATGAAAAACTGTTTTTT.

The chain has TRBV10-3 and TRBJ2-7, with 7 bases matching TRBD1. The V and J ends lost 6 bases and 1 base, in that order; junction bases with no gene match: 3. The CDR3 consists of 13 residues. Germline V lookup: CDR1 ENHRY, CDR2 SYGVKD. CDR3 region: CAISGTESYEQYF. The CDR3 region has the DNA TGTGCCATCAGCGGGACAGAGTCCTACGAGCAGTACTTC.

This clonotype was found a few times. The rearrangement links TRBV7-9 to TRBJ2-5, with D tentatively TRBD1 (5 bases). Trimming pared 4 bases from V and 1 base from J, leaving 16 bases between. Germline-derived CDR1 and CDR2 are SEHNR and FQNEAQ (reference sequence). This CDR3 region has 16 residues. For the CDR3, the DNA is TGTGCCAGCAGCTCCCTGCGGCAGGGCCGCCAAGAGACCCAGTACTTC. Translating gives CASSSLRQGRQETQYF.

This clonotype appeared many times. The chain combines TRBV4-3 with TRBJ2-1, with D perhaps TRBD1 or TRBD2 (5 bases each). The ends were cut back, 3 bases at V and 9 bases at J, with 15 bases in the middle. CDR1 is LGHNA and CDR2 is YSLEER in the germline V gene. CDR3 length: 14 residues. The CDR3: CASSHYQRGGEQFF. In DNA form, the CDR3 reads TGCGCCAGCAGCCATTATCAGAGGGGTGGTGAGCAGTTCTTC.

This clonotype was seen more than once but under ten times. This chain uses TRBV6-2 or TRBV6-3 with TRBJ2-7; the D gene is possibly TRBD1 (5 bases). This CDR3 comprises 16 residues. Germline V gene sequence: CDR1 MNHEY, CDR2 SVGEGT. Trimming removed 4 bases at V and 2 bases at J, with 18 bases between. The CDR3 protein is CASSSGPRQFPYEQYV. CDR3 bases: TGTGCCAGCAGTTCCGGACCCCGACAGTTCCCCTACGAGCAGTACGTC.

The chain combines TRBV10-3 with TRBJ1-2; D uncertain. The CDR3 loop spans 12 amino acids. Germline loops: CDR1 ENHRY, CDR2 SYGVKD. Trimming left V 10 bases short and J 7 bases short, with 16 bases between. CDR3 in DNA: TGTGCCAACTTCGACGGATTCGCTGGCTACACCTTC. Its protein is CANFDGFAGYTF.

This clonotype was picked up a small number of times. V and J are TRBV12-3 or TRBV12-4 and TRBJ2-3, with D possibly called TRBD1 or TRBD2 (6 bases each). The CDR3 spans 15 residues. Trimming took off 4 bases at V and 5 bases at J, with 16 bases between the two ends. CDR3 protein: CASSSDGGPRDTQYF. The CDR3 coding sequence is TGTGCCAGCAGTTCTGACGGGGGCCCTAGAGATACGCAGTATTTT.

The CDR3 loop reads CASSIAGSQETQYF. The CDR3 DNA reads as TGCGCCAGCAGCATAGCGGGAAGTCAAGAGACCCAGTACTTC. The rearrangement joins TRBV5-1 to TRBJ2-5; 8 nucleotides match TRBD2. CDR1 and CDR2 from the germline V gene are SGHRS and YFSETQ. This CDR3 contains 14 residues. V lost 4 bases and J lost 2; bases outside the gene matches: 4.

This clonotype was found a few times. The chain uses TRBV7-6 and TRBJ2-2; a weak D match, TRBD1 (5 bases). The V end was cut by 5 bases, the J end by 0 bases, with 16 bases between. The CDR3 extends over 17 amino acids. CDR1 is SGHVS, CDR2 FNYEAQ, per germline. CDR3 loop: CASSDPARATNTGELFF. As DNA, the CDR3 is TGTGCCAGCAGCGACCCCGCCAGGGCCACGAACACCGGGGAGCTGTTTTTT.

This clonotype was recorded a few times. The chain has TRBV4-3 and TRBJ2-6; D is unresolved. This CDR3 spans 17 amino acids. CDR1 and CDR2 (germline): LGHNA, YSLEER. The V and J ends lost 0 bases and 0 bases respectively, with 9 bases between them. This chain's CDR3 is CASSQDPFASGANVLTF. CDR3 bases: TGCGCCAGCAGCCAAGATCCTTTTGCCTCTGGGGCCAACGTCCTGACTTTC.